Reported below is one T cell receptor beta chain. Its matching antigen is unknown. This record belongs to a study of T cell responses to AZD1222 COVID-19 vaccine. The CDR3 totals 13 residues. The V end was cut by 3 bases, the J end by 7 bases, with 9 bases between. The study's findings and limits: Regions 160-218 and 743-854 held dominance among vaccine-associated CD4 TCRs, which spanned spike.

Profiled with immunoSEQ multiplex PCR; TCRdb holds only in-frame clones, not every one. There are over 90,000 clones in the sample; 90% occur only once, and roughly 5% lies in the top ten. Sequenced material: peripheral blood, taken on day 0 of AZD1222 vaccination. The J gene is TRBJ1-4, the V gene TRBV12-3 or TRBV12-4; no reliable D call. The sequence came from an adult in good health. In DNA, the CDR3 is TGTGCCAGCAGTTTTAGGGCGGGTGAAAAACTGTTTTTT. Encoded protein: CASSFRAGEKLFF.